This T cell receptor (beta chain) was sequenced for a study of radiotherapy plus CTLA-4 blockade in lung cancer. Whole-study context: Patients showed objective responses in about a sixth of cases, and disease control was achieved by about 31%.

This clone is a singleton in its sample. Its matching antigen is unknown. The data were produced by immunoSEQ multiplex PCR, yet TCRdb's version contains in-frame clones alone and is incomplete. The data hold more than 65,000 clones, with 75% to 90% observed a single time. Treatment of patients with chemo-refractory metastatic non-small-cell lung cancer consisted of focal radiation plus CTLA-4 blockade with ipilimumab. Overall study results and limits: An expansion of tumor-derived TCR clones occurred in blood after radiotherapy plus ipilimumab.

Germline lookup yields CDR1 SGHKS and CDR2 YYEKEE (reference sequence). The CDR3 length is 13 residues. Trimming left V 2 bases short and J 4 bases short, with 8 bases between. The chain links TRBV5-5 to TRBJ2-3; no firm D call. The sequencing here drew on peripheral blood, taken from a patient treated with radiotherapy plus ipilimumab. The clonotype comes from a human donor with non-small cell lung cancer who had stable disease on radiotherapy plus ipilimumab. CDR3 protein: CASSFVVSDTQYF. DNA for the CDR3: TGTGCCAGCAGCTTCGTTGTCTCAGATACGCAGTATTTT.